Listed below are T cell receptor beta chains from one sample, sequenced in a study of radiotherapy plus CTLA-4 blockade in lung cancer. Using immunoSEQ multiplex PCR, the repertoire was profiled, and TCRdb retains in-frame clones only, with some absent. The table records about 110,000 clones, 70% to 85% of them present only once. The sequenced sample was peripheral blood, obtained from a patient treated with radiotherapy plus ipilimumab. These receptors all stem from a human donor with non-small cell lung cancer that progressed on radiotherapy plus ipilimumab. Some clones in this sample may be carry-over from other donors' samples. The CDR3 runs from the conserved cysteine through the conserved F or W. Each record gives: clone size, V gene, D gene, J gene, CDR3 protein, CDR3 DNA. D genes are given only for firm matches. Only some rows state a clone size, as once, few, many or a class for expanded clones.

size: .
V: TRBV7-2
D: .
J: TRBJ1-6
CDR3: CASSPWVESNSPLHF
DNA: TGTGCCAGCAGCCCCTGGGTTGAGAGCAATTCACCCCTCCACTTT

size: .
V: TRBV7-2
D: .
J: TRBJ2-7
CDR3: CASSLTTAHYEQYF
DNA: TGTGCCAGCAGCCTCACTACCGCGCACTACGAGCAGTACTTC

size: .
V: TRBV2
D: .
J: TRBJ2-1
CDR3: CARERDNEQFF
DNA: TGTGCCAGGGAGCGGGACAATGAGCAGTTCTTC

size: .
V: TRBV18
D: .
J: TRBJ1-1
CDR3: CASSPRTEERAFF
DNA: TGTGCCAGCTCACCTCGAACAGAAGAAAGGGCTTTCTTT

size: .
V: TRBV28
D: .
J: TRBJ1-5
CDR3: CASSTPQGLHQPQHF
DNA: TGTGCCAGCAGTACTCCGCAGGGATTGCATCAGCCCCAGCATTTT

size: .
V: TRBV5-6
D: TRBD1
J: TRBJ1-1
CDR3: CASSPLGTGPNTEAFF
DNA: TGTGCCAGCAGCCCATTAGGGACAGGGCCCAACACTGAAGCTTTCTTT

size: .
V: TRBV18
D: .
J: TRBJ1-1
CDR3: CASSSQGGRSTEAFF
DNA: TGTGCCAGCTCATCGCAAGGAGGTAGGAGCACTGAAGCTTTCTTT

size: .
V: TRBV5-1
D: .
J: TRBJ2-7
CDR3: CASSEQSSYEQYF
DNA: TGCGCCAGCAGCGAACAGAGCTCCTACGAGCAGTACTTC

size: few
V: TRBV5-1
D: .
J: TRBJ2-7
CDR3: CASSDDRAYEQYF
DNA: TGCGCCAGCAGCGACGACAGAGCCTACGAGCAGTACTTC

size: .
V: TRBV28
D: TRBD1
J: TRBJ2-3
CDR3: CASNPGTGWTDTQYF
DNA: TGTGCCAGCAATCCGGGGACAGGGTGGACAGATACGCAGTATTTT

size: .
V: TRBV18
D: .
J: TRBJ1-3
CDR3: CASSPNPHSSGNTIYF
DNA: TGTGCCAGCTCACCGAACCCGCATAGCTCTGGAAACACCATATATTTT

size: .
V: TRBV6-4
D: .
J: TRBJ1-2
CDR3: CASSAGPSYGYTF
DNA: TGTGCCAGCAGTGCCGGTCCGAGCTATGGCTACACCTTC

size: .
V: TRBV6-1
D: .
J: TRBJ2-3
CDR3: CASRRDIGTDTQYF
DNA: TGTGCCAGCAGGAGGGACATCGGCACAGATACGCAGTATTTT